The 13 T cell receptor beta chains below come from one sample, sequenced in a study of beta chain features in type 1 diabetes. Study results and caveats: In all four CD4+ subsets, TCRB CDR3 length was significantly, moderately reduced in type 1 diabetes.

cDNA synthesis used the whole RNA isolate, giving expressed TCRB sequences. Profiling relied on immunoSEQ multiplex PCR, and the TCRdb table lists in-frame clones only, not all of them. This sample carries some 640,000 clones, roughly 13% of them seen once, and the ten largest clones take approximately 0.039%. Their antigens remain unidentified. The sample comprised naive CD4+ T cells from blood. The receptor source for this set is a man younger than 35 with type 1 diabetes.

This clone came up a few times. A junction boundary mismatches the germline segment, possibly from a read error. The chain links TRBV7-7 to TRBJ2-3; D is unclear. Germline-derived CDR1 and CDR2 are SSHAT and FNYEAQ (reference sequence). CDR3 length: 13 residues. The CDR3 loop is CASSLTQEDTQYF. CDR3 DNA: TGTGCTAGCAGCTTAACTCAGGAAGATACGCAGTATTTT.

This sequence joins TRBV5-4 and TRBJ2-7; maybe TRBD2 (7 bases). Germline V lookup: CDR1 SGHNT, CDR2 YYREEE (reference sequence). This CDR3 region has 14 residues. V shed 4 bases and J shed 5 bases, with 16 bases lying between them. The CDR3 DNA sequence: TGTGCCAGCAGCCCCTCGGGGGGCGTTAACGAGCAGTACTTC. This encodes CASSPSGGVNEQYF.

This clone has only a few counts. The gene calls are TRBV27 and TRBJ2-2, with 8 bases aligning to TRBD1. There are 14 residues in the CDR3. The germline V gene encodes CDR1 MNHEY and CDR2 SMNVEV (reference sequence). Unmatched junction bases numbered 5, after V lost 2 bases and J lost 9 bases. The DNA for the CDR3 is TGTGCCAGCAGTTTAGCAGGGGGCAGAAGGGAGCTGTTTTTT. Translation gives CASSLAGGRRELFF.

This clone turned up a few times. The chain links TRBV29-1 to TRBJ2-5, with D hard to call. The CDR3 spans 12 residues. From germline, CDR1 is SQVTM and CDR2 ANQGSEA. Deletions cut 6 bases from V and 3 bases from J, with 11 bases between. CDR3: CSVVSREETQYF. DNA of the CDR3: TGCAGCGTAGTATCCAGAGAAGAGACCCAGTACTTC.

This clone was seen more than once but under ten times. V and J are TRBV27 and TRBJ2-5, with TRBD2 matching over 10 bases. Unmatched junction bases numbered 17, after V lost 1 base and J lost 9 bases. The CDR3 contains 18 residues. Germline V gives CDR1 MNHEY, CDR2 SMNVEV (reference sequence). The CDR3 protein is CASSLFGPRLTSGVSQYF. The DNA for the CDR3 is TGTGCCAGCAGTTTATTCGGACCGCGCCTTACTAGCGGGGTGTCCCAGTACTTC.

The J gene is TRBJ1-6, the V gene TRBV7-9; D remains ambiguous. The CDR3 runs 15 residues. The V and J ends lost 5 bases and 9 bases respectively, with 17 bases between them. CDR1 SEHNR and CDR2 FQNEAQ come from the germline V gene (reference sequence). The CDR3 protein is CASSPSYPLGSPLHF. Here the CDR3 DNA reads TGTGCCAGCAGCCCTTCGTACCCCCTGGGTTCACCCCTCCACTTT.

This clone was counted a few times. The CDR3 is CASSATESNQPQHF. CDR3 bases: TGTGCCAGCTCAGCGACGGAGAGCAATCAGCCCCAGCATTTT. The chain carries TRBV18 and TRBJ1-5; D remains unclear. This CDR3 is 14 amino acids long. V dropped 5 bases and J dropped 1 base, with 9 bases sitting between them. Germline lookup yields CDR1 KGHSH and CDR2 LQKENI.

The V gene is TRBV25-1, the J gene TRBJ1-2, with 7 bases lining up with TRBD1. The germline gives CDR1 MGHDK, CDR2 SYGVNS. The CDR3 sequence is 15 residues long. The V and J ends lost 5 bases and 3 bases, in that order; junction bases with no gene match: 9. The CDR3 protein is CASSPLGGRDYGYTF. The CDR3 bases are TGTGCCAGCAGTCCCTTAGGGGGCCGGGACTATGGCTACACCTTC.

The table lists this clone with a few counts. V is TRBV14 and J is TRBJ1-1; tentatively, D is TRBD1 (5 bases). Trimming took 1 base from V and 4 from J, leaving 10 bases between them. The CDR3 is made up of 14 amino acids. Germline V gives CDR1 SGHDN, CDR2 FVKESK. The CDR3 nucleotides read TGTGCCAGCAGCCAAGTCGGGGCCGGCACTGAAGCTTTCTTT. Translating it yields CASSQVGAGTEAFF.

The chain uses TRBV5-4 and TRBJ2-2, with D possibly being TRBD1 (6 bases). This CDR3 has 14 amino acids. Germline assignment: CDR1 SGHNT and CDR2 YYREEE (reference sequence). V dropped 0 bases and J dropped 7 bases, with 10 bases sitting between them. CDR3 residues: CASSLEQGGGELFF. DNA for the CDR3: TGTGCCAGCAGCTTGGAACAGGGCGGCGGGGAGCTGTTTTTT.

This clone occurred a few times. The V call is TRBV5-1, the J call TRBJ2-7, with a possible D match to TRBD1 (6 bases). From germline, CDR1 is SGHRS and CDR2 YFSETQ. Trimming stripped 1 base from V and 6 bases from J, with 11 bases between. The CDR3 length is 13 residues. This CDR3 is CASSLSQGAEQYF. The CDR3 DNA is TGCGCCAGCAGCTTGTCACAGGGAGCCGAGCAGTACTTC.

This clone was picked up a small number of times. The chain combines TRBV5-8 with TRBJ1-5; D not resolved. CDR1 and CDR2 from the germline V gene are SGHTS and YDEGEE. The CDR3 consists of 14 residues. Trimming cost V 7 bases and J 10 bases, with 21 bases left between them. CDR3 loop: CASGSVKGRAPQHF. The CDR3 region has the DNA TGTGCCAGCGGTTCCGTCAAGGGAAGGGCCCCCCAGCATTTT. The variable domain in full, completed from reference TRBV5-8 and TRBJ1-5, reads EAGVTQSPTHLIKTRGQQATLRCSPISGHTSVYWYQQALGLGLQFLLWYDEGEERNRGNFPPRFSGRQFPNYSSELNVNALELEDSALYLCASGSVKGRAPQHFGDGTRLSIL.

This clone was found a few times. The chain is built from TRBV6-1 and TRBJ2-3; weak D call: TRBD2 (5 bases). CDR1 and CDR2 (germline): MNHNS, SASEGT. This CDR3 spans 15 amino acids. V gave up 2 bases and J gave up 6 bases, with 15 bases separating them. The CDR3 sequence: CASSELSFRRDTQYF. In DNA form, the CDR3 reads TGTGCCAGCAGTGAACTGAGCTTTCGGAGGGATACGCAGTATTTT.